This passage covers 17 T cell receptor beta chains from one sample sequenced in a study of T cell repertoires in aging, cancer and after chemotherapy. A mixed TRB-A/B primer pool amplified rearranged TRB by multiplex touch-down PCR. A single record per CDR3 protein comes from TCRdb applying MiXCR to the multiplex PCR reads. The sample contains under 15,000 distinct CDR3 sequences, around 25% of which appear only once. Peripheral blood genomic DNA, not sorted cells or RNA, was the template. Sequencing used blood. These receptors all stem from a human donor in good health.

This clonotype is labeled as medium-sized (0.01 to 0.1%). The chain recombines TRBV7-2 with TRBJ2-3, with D uncertain. The CDR3 covers 14 residues. Looked up from germline, CDR1 is SGHTA and CDR2 is FQGNSA. The V gene lost 0 bases and the J gene lost 1 base, with 5 bases spanning the gap. In nucleotides, the CDR3 is TGTGCCAGCAGCTTAGCTAGGGGCACAGATACGCAGTATTTT. Translating it yields CASSLARGTDTQYF.

A word on this clonotype: Compared with germline, one end of the junction differs, possibly owing to a read error. J is TRBJ2-3 and V is TRBV7-6; 10 positions agree with TRBD1. Germline-derived CDR1 and CDR2 are SGHVS and FNYEAQ. This CDR3 is built from 16 residues. CDR3 bases: TGCGCCAGCAGCATCCCGGGACAGGGGACCACAGATACGCAGTATTTT. It is translated as CASSIPGQGTTDTQYF.

The chain recombines TRBV12-3 or TRBV12-4 with TRBJ2-1; 7 nucleotides agree with TRBD1. The CDR3 totals 14 residues. V trimming: 5 bases; J trimming: 7 bases; junction bases outside the gene matches: 8. The CDR3 sequence is CASSPPDRVNEQFF. The CDR3 bases are TGTGCCAGCAGTCCGCCCGACAGGGTTAATGAGCAGTTCTTC.

J is TRBJ1-6 and V is TRBV7-9; possibly TRBD1 for D (5 bases). In germline, CDR1 is SEHNR, CDR2 FQNEAQ (reference sequence). The V gene lost 3 bases and the J gene lost 7 bases, with 16 bases spanning the gap. The CDR3 consists of 16 residues. The CDR3 is CASSFGPRDGNSPLHF. The CDR3 DNA reads TGTGCCAGCAGCTTCGGACCCCGGGACGGGAATTCACCCCTCCACTTT.

This clonotype has at least ten counts. V is TRBV19 and J is TRBJ2-3, with D perhaps TRBD1 or TRBD2 (5 bases each). Germline V CDR1 and CDR2: LNHDA, SQIVND (reference sequence). The CDR3 contains 14 residues. V lost 6 bases and J 4 bases, leaving 14 bases between the germline ends. CDR3 in amino acids: CASRPYGDADTQYF. CDR3 coding DNA: TGTGCCAGTAGGCCCTACGGGGACGCAGATACGCAGTATTTT.

There are many counts of this clonotype. The V and J genes are TRBV12-3 or TRBV12-4 and TRBJ2-6; D perhaps matches TRBD1 (6 bases). The V end was cut by 6 bases, the J end by 2 bases, with 11 bases between. CDR3 size: 15 residues. CDR3 in amino acids: CASSRTGTGANVLTF. CDR3 DNA: TGTGCCAGCAGCCGCACAGGGACTGGGGCCAACGTCCTGACTTTC.

J is TRBJ1-5 and V is TRBV7-9, with D uncertain. This CDR3 is 14 amino acids long. CDR1 is SEHNR, CDR2 FQNEAQ, per germline (reference sequence). The V end lost 5 bases, the J end lost 0 bases, and 8 bases lay between the germline ends. The CDR3 bases are TGTGCCAGCAGCCTTCAATATAGCAATCAGCCCCAGCATTTT. This encodes CASSLQYSNQPQHF. Full variable domain (rest looked up from reference TRBV7-9 and TRBJ1-5): DTGVSQNPRHKITKRGQNVTFRCDPISEHNRLYWYRQTLGQGPEFLTYFQNEAQLEKSRLLSDRFSAERPKGSFSTLEIQRTEQGDSAMYLCASSLQYSNQPQHFGDGTRLSIL.

This chain connects TRBV7-2 to TRBJ2-7, with 8 nucleotides matching TRBD1. J lost 1 base, V lost 2 bases, and 13 bases had no gene match. This CDR3 has 18 amino acids. Germline V gives CDR1 SGHTA, CDR2 FQGNSA. This CDR3 is CASSLSYSGQGRSYEQYF. The CDR3, as DNA: TGTGCCAGCAGCTTATCCTACTCCGGACAGGGTCGGTCCTACGAGCAGTACTTC.

The rearrangement links TRBV15 to TRBJ2-3; D remains unclear. This CDR3 comprises 13 residues. V lost 5 bases, J lost 1 base, and 7 bases lay in between. CDR1 and CDR2 (germline): LNHNV, YYDKDF (reference sequence). The CDR3 region is CATSVGGTDTQYF. The CDR3 DNA is TGTGCCACCAGCGTAGGCGGCACAGATACGCAGTATTTT.

V is TRBV6-5 and J is TRBJ1-2, with 11 bases fitting TRBD1. J lost 8 bases, V lost 7 bases, and 3 bases had no gene match. Per germline, CDR1 MNHEY and CDR2 SVGAGI. The CDR3 has 12 amino acids. CDR3 in amino acids: CASTRTGGGYTF. CDR3 in DNA: TGTGCCAGCACCCGGACAGGGGGCGGCTACACCTTC.

The chain employs TRBV19 and TRBJ1-5, with D maybe TRBD1 (6 bases). Looked up from germline, CDR1 is LNHDA and CDR2 is SQIVND (reference sequence). This CDR3 has 13 residues. V shed 7 bases and J shed 7 bases, with 14 bases lying between them. In nucleotides, the CDR3 is TGTGCCAGTACCAAAAGGGGGGGGCAGCCCCAGCATTTT. It yields the protein CASTKRGGQPQHF. Drawing the rest from reference TRBV19 and TRBJ1-5, the complete variable domain is DGGITQSPKYLFRKEGQNVTLSCEQNLNHDAMYWYRQDPGQGLRLIYYSQIVNDFQKGDIAEGYSVSREKKESFPLTVTSAQKNPTAFYLCASTKRGGQPQHFGDGTRLSIL.

This clonotype was seen only a few times. The chain links TRBV28 to TRBJ1-1; D remains unclear. The CDR3 contains 14 residues. Looked up from germline, CDR1 is MDHEN and CDR2 is SYDVKM. V was cut by 5 bases and J by 7 bases, with 17 bases left in between. The CDR3 loop is CASSPPGRWVEAFF. The CDR3 DNA reads as TGTGCCAGCAGTCCGCCGGGTCGGTGGGTTGAAGCTTTCTTT. Based on the CDR3 plus reference TRBV28 and TRBJ1-1, the full variable domain is DVKVTQSSRYLVKRTGEKVFLECVQDMDHENMFWYRQDPGLGLRLIYFSYDVKMKEKGDIPEGYSVSREKKERFSLILESASTNQTSMYLCASSPPGRWVEAFFGQGTRLTVV.

This clonotype was detected a few times. The chain combines TRBV6-1 with TRBJ2-2; maybe TRBD1 (6 bases). The germline V and J ends were trimmed by 3 bases and 0 bases, with 20 bases remaining between them. The V gene's germline CDR1 is MNHNS and CDR2 SASEGT. This CDR3 comprises 19 residues. The CDR3 reads CASSDMRTDIITNTGELFF. Here the CDR3 DNA reads TGTGCCAGCAGTGACATGCGGACAGACATCATAACGAACACCGGGGAGCTGTTTTTT.

V is TRBV7-2 and J is TRBJ2-3; D not resolved. CDR1 is SGHTA, CDR2 FQGNSA, per germline. The CDR3 runs to 12 residues. The V end lost 5 bases, the J end lost 5 bases, and 8 bases lay between the germline ends. The CDR3 sequence: CASSQGGDTQYF. The DNA of the CDR3 is TGTGCCAGCAGCCAAGGCGGAGATACGCAGTATTTT.

The V call is TRBV7-6, the J call TRBJ2-5, with TRBD1 matching over 7 bases. The CDR3 is 14 amino acids. Germline V CDR1 and CDR2: SGHVS, FNYEAQ. Germline trimming cut 5 bases from V and 5 bases from J; bases unmatched to any gene: 8. In DNA, the CDR3 is TGTGCCAGCAGCCCCAGACAGGGATGGGAGACCCAGTACTTC. Translation gives CASSPRQGWETQYF.

A few counts support this clonotype. The CDR3 is CASSQDLGTLPSYEQYF. The CDR3 DNA follows: TGCGCCAGCAGCCAAGATCTAGGGACCCTCCCCTCCTACGAGCAGTACTTC. V gene TRBV4-3 combines with J gene TRBJ2-7; D might be TRBD1 or TRBD2, each matching 5 bases. CDR3 length: 17 residues. Between the trimmed V and J ends, which lost 0 bases and 0 bases, there was a span of 15 bases. The germline CDR1 and CDR2 sequences are LGHNA and YSLEER.

This clonotype was found a few times. The genes are TRBV12-3 or TRBV12-4 and TRBJ2-5; the D gene is possibly TRBD1 (6 bases). V was trimmed by 4 bases and J by 2 bases, leaving 11 bases between them. This CDR3 is 14 amino acids long. CDR3 sequence reads: CASSSNGQQETQYF. Here the CDR3 DNA reads TGTGCCAGCAGTTCCAATGGACAGCAAGAGACCCAGTACTTC.